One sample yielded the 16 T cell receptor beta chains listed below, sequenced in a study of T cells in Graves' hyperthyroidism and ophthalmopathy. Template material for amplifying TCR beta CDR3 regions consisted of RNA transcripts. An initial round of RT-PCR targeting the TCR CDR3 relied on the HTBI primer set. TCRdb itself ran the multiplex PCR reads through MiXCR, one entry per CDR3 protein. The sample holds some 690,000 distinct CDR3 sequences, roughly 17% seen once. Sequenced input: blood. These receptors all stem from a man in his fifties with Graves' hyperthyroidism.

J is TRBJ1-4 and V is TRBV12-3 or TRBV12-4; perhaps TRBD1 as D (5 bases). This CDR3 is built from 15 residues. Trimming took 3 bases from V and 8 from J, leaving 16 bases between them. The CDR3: CASSFSGRVDEKLFF. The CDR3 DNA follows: TGTGCCAGCAGTTTTTCGGGCAGGGTAGACGAAAAACTGTTTTTT.

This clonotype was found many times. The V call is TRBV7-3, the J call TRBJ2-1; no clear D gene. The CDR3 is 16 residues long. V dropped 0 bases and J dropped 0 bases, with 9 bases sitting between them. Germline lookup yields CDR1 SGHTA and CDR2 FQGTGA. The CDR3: CASSLTNPSSYNEQFF. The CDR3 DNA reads TGTGCCAGCAGCTTAACGAATCCCAGCTCCTACAATGAGCAGTTCTTC.

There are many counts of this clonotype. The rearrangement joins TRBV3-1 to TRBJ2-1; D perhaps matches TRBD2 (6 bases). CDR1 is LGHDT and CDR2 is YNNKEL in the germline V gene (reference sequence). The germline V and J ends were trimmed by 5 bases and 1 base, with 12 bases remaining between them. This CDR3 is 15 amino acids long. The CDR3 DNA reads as TGTGCCAGCAGCTTTGGGGGGACGTCCTACAATGAGCAGTTCTTC. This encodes CASSFGGTSYNEQFF.

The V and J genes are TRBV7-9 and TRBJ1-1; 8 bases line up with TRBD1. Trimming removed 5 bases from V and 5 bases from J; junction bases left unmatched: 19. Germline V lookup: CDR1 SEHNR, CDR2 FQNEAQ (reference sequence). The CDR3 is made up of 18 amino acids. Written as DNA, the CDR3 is TGTGCCAGCAGCGAACTAGCAGGGGGCGGGTTGCGAATAACTGAAGCTTTCTTT. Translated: CASSELAGGGLRITEAFF.

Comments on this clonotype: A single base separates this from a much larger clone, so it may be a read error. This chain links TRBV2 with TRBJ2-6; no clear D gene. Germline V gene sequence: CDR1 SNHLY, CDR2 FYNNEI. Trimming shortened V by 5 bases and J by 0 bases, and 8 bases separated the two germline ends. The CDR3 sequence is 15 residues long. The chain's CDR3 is CASSYEISGANVLTF. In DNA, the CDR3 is TGTGCCAGCAGTTACGAGATCTCTGGGGCCAACGTCCTGACTTTC.

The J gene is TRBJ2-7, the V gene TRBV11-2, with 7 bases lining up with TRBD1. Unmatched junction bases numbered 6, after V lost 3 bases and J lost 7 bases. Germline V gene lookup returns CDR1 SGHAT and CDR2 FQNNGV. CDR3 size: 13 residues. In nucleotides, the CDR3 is TGTGCCAGCAGCTTTACTACGGACAGGGAGCAGTACTTC. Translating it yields CASSFTTDREQYF.

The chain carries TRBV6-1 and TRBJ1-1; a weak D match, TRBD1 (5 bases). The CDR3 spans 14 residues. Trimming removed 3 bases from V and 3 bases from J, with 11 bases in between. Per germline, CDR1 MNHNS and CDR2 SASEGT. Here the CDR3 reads CASSDLQADTEAFF. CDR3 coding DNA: TGTGCCAGCAGTGATTTACAGGCAGACACTGAAGCTTTCTTT.

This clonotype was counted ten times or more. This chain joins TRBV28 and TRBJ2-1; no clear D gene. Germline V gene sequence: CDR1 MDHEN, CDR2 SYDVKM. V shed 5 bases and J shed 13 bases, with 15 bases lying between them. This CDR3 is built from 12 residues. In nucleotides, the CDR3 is TGTGCCAGCAGTCTCCCCGGGCAGGTACAGTTCTTC. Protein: CASSLPGQVQFF. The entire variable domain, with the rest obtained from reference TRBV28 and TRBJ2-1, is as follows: DVKVTQSSRYLVKRTGEKVFLECVQDMDHENMFWYRQDPGLGLRLIYFSYDVKMKEKGDIPEGYSVSREKKERFSLILESASTNQTSMYLCASSLPGQVQFFGPGTRLTVL.

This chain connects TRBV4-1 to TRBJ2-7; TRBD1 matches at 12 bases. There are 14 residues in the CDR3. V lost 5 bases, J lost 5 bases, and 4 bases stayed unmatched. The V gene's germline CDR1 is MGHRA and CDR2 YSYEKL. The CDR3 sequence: CASSSGTGGNEQYF. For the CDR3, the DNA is TGCGCCAGCAGCTCCGGGACAGGGGGCAACGAGCAGTACTTC.

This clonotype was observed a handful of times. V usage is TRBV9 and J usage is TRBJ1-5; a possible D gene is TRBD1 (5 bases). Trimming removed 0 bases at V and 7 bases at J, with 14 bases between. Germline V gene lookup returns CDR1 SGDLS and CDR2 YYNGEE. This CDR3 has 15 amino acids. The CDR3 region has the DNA TGTGCCAGCAGCGTAGAGGGGAGGTGGGGACAGCCCCAGCATTTT. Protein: CASSVEGRWGQPQHF.

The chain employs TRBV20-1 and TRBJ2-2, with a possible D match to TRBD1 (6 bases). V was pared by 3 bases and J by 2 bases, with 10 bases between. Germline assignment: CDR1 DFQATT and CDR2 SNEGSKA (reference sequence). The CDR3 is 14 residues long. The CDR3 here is CSASGQINTGELFF. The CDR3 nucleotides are TGCAGTGCTAGCGGACAGATTAACACCGGGGAGCTGTTTTTT.

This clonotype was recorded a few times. The CDR3 DNA follows: TGCGCCAGCAGTGAGCTCGGAGGGGTATACGATACGCAGTATTTT. Protein sequence: CASSELGGVYDTQYF. The chain is built from TRBV10-2 and TRBJ2-3; weak D call: TRBD2 (6 bases). V was cut by 2 bases and J by 6 bases, with 15 bases left in between. CDR1 and CDR2 from the germline V gene are WSHSY and SAAADI. The CDR3 extends over 15 amino acids.

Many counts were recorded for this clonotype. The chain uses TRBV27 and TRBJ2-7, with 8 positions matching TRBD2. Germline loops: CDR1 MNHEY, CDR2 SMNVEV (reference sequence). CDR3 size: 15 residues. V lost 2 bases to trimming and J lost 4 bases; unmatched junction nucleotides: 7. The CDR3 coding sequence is TGTGCCAGCAGTTTAGGCCGGGAGGGCGAATACGAGCAGTACTTC. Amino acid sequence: CASSLGREGEYEQYF.

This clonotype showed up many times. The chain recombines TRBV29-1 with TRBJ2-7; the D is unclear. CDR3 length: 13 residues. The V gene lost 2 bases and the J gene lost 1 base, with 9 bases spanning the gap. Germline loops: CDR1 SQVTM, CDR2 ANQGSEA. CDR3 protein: CSVEHADSYEQYF. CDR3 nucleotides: TGCAGCGTTGAACATGCTGATTCCTACGAGCAGTACTTC.

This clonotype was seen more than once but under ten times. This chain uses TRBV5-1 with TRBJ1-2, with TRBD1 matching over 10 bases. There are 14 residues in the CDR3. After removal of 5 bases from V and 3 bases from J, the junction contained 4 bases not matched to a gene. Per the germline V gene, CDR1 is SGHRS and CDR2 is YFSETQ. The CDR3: CASRRGQGDYGYTF. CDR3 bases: TGCGCCAGCAGGCGTGGACAGGGGGACTATGGCTACACCTTC.

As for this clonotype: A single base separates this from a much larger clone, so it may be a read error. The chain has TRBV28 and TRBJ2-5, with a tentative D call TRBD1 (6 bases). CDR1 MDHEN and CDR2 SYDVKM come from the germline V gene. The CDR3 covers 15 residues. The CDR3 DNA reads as TGTGCCAACAGTTCGGGCAGGGGTCCCCAAGAGACCCAGTACTTC. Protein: CANSSGRGPQETQYF.